What follows is one T cell receptor (beta chain) and its context. The table came from immunoSEQ multiplex PCR; TCRdb's copy has only in-frame clones and leaves some out. This sample has 310,000 or so clones, with approximately 89% found just once. The data are from a study of blood T cell repertoires in COVID-19. Study-wide context: Acute and convalescent COVID-19 samples came from the United States, Italy and Spain. Sample material is recorded as cDNA or gDNA derived from T cells, B-cell-depleted T cells, or PBMCs.

V was shortened by 3 bases and J by 7 bases, with 10 bases between the two germline ends. CDR1 WNHNN and CDR2 SYGVQD come from the germline V gene (reference sequence). The CDR3 totals 13 residues. Seattle cases were enrolled at active infection and followed longitudinally. This sequence originates from a woman in her thirties with COVID-19, enrolled during active disease. Sequencing was performed on peripheral blood. This rearrangement joins TRBV10-1 to TRBJ2-1; a possible D gene is TRBD2 (5 bases). The CDR3 reads CASSDRRRNEQFF. The CDR3 bases are TGCGCCAGCAGTGACCGCAGGAGGAATGAGCAGTTCTTC.